This T cell receptor beta chain stems from a study of T cells in tumors after PD-1 blockade. Clones were sequenced by immunoSEQ multiplex PCR, and TCRdb holds only the in-frame ones, with some missing. The data contain 40,000 to 55,000 clones, more than 70% of them singletons. Tumor or blood genomic DNA was sequenced, with inputs of about 550 ng to 6,500 ng. The V end was cut by 4 bases, the J end by 2 bases, with 15 bases between. Per germline, CDR1 SGHRS and CDR2 YFSETQ. The CDR3 consists of 15 residues. The V and J genes are TRBV5-1 and TRBJ2-5; weak D call: TRBD1 (5 bases). This TCR was sampled from a human donor with basal cell carcinoma. This material consisted of PBMCs, taken before anti-PD-1 treatment. CDR3 in DNA: TGCGCCAGCAGCCGGTCCCAGGGTGCTCAAGAGACCCAGTACTTC. Translated: CASSRSQGAQETQYF.